The clone carrying this T cell receptor (beta chain) was seen ten or more times. Study processing details: Amplification with reference gene primers provided the estimates of nucleated cell counts. Data came from immunoSEQ multiplex PCR; TCRdb stores just in-frame clones and leaves some out. For V, J and clone size, that table is used; D and trimming come from the DNA. The sample carries under 150,000 clones, 79% recorded once. The CDR3 consists of 14 residues. CDR1 and CDR2 (germline): LNHDA, SQIVND (reference sequence). V was pared by 6 bases and J by 1 base, with 3 bases of the junction left unmatched. This sample is drawn from a study of blood T cell repertoires in COVID-19. Study information: COVID-19 samples collected from the United States, Italy and Spain covered acute and convalescent phases. From T cells, B-cell-depleted T cells, or PBMCs came the material, which was cDNA or gDNA.

The sequence was obtained from a man between 60 and 70 years old with acute or convalescent COVID-19. V usage is TRBV19 and J usage is TRBJ2-7, with TRBD1 identical over 10 bases. The sequencing sample was made of peripheral blood. CDR3 DNA: TGTGCCAGTAGCAGGACAGGGGGTTCCTACGAGCAGTACTTC. This codes for CASSRTGGSYEQYF.